Here is one TCR beta chain with its context. What it recognizes is unknown. This sample is drawn from a study of siplizumab effects on memory and regulatory T cells. Study results and caveats: The Treg-derived share of mappable alloreactive CD4+ clones averaged 68.8% with siplizumab and over 25% in controls.

Profiling relied on immunoSEQ multiplex PCR, and the TCRdb table lists in-frame clones only, not all of them. The sample has about 100,000 clones, more than 90% seen once. This CDR3 contains 13 residues. Between the trimmed V and J ends, which lost 0 bases and 4 bases, there was a span of 6 bases. In germline, CDR1 is SGDLS, CDR2 YYNGEE. The chain joins TRBV9 to TRBJ2-3; no clear D. Specimen: CD4+ T cells sorted from blood. This clonotype originated in a human donor in good health. CDR3 region: CASSVGISDTQYF. The CDR3 region has the DNA TGTGCCAGCAGCGTAGGGATATCAGATACGCAGTATTTT.